The TCR beta chain under discussion was sequenced for a study of cytomegalovirus exposure and HLA in healthy donors. Study-wide results and caveats: Researchers had no immune exposure information except CMV serostatus available. The study reported that TCR beta sequences accurately predicted HLA-A and HLA-B alleles in most subjects.

In regard to this clone: The target antigen is unknown.

Amplification used 60 Vbeta primers and 13 Jbeta primers. The repertoire was sequenced with immunoSEQ multiplex PCR; TCRdb's copy has only in-frame clones and lacks some. The sample yields fewer than 65,000 clones, about 89% seen once. The germline V gene has CDR1 MGHRA and CDR2 YSYEKL. The CDR3 contains 12 residues. V shed 0 bases and J shed 5 bases, with 4 bases lying between them. The receptor's source is a man aged 18 to 30 in good health and CMV-seronegative. The sequenced material came from PBMCs. The V call is TRBV4-1, the J call TRBJ2-5; D unresolved. CDR3 protein: CASSQEYETQYF. CDR3 in DNA: TGCGCCAGCAGCCAAGAGTATGAGACCCAGTACTTC.